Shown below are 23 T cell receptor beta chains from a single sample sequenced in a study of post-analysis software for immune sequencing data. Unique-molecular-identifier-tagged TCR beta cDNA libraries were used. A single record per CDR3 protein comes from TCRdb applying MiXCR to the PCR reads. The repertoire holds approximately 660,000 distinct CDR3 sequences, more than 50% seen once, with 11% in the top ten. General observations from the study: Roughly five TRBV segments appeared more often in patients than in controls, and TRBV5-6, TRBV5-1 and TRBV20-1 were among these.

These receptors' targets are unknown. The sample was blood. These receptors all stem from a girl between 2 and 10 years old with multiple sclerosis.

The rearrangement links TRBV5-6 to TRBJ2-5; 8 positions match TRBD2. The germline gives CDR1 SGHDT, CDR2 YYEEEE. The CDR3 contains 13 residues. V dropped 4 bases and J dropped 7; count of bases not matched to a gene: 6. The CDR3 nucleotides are TGTGCCAGCAGCCACAGCGGGGGTGCGACCCAGTACTTC. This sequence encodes CASSHSGGATQYF.

CDR3 DNA: TGTGCCAGCAGACCTACACCGACATGCAATCAGCCCCAGCATTTT. It yields the protein CASRPTPTCNQPQHF. V gene TRBV7-9 combines with J gene TRBJ1-5; D unclear. CDR1 is SEHNR and CDR2 is FQNEAQ in the germline V gene (reference sequence). The CDR3 totals 15 residues. V was pared by 6 bases and J by 2 bases, with 14 bases between.

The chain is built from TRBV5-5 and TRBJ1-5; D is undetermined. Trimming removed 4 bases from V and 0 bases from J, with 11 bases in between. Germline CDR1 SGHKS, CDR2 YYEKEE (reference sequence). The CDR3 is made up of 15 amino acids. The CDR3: CASSRGLNSNQPQHF. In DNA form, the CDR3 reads TGTGCCAGCAGCCGAGGACTGAATAGCAATCAGCCCCAGCATTTT.

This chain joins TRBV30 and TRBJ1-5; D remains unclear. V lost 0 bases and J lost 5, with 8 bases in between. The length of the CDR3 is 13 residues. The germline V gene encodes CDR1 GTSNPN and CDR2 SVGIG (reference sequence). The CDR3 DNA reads TGTGCCTGGAGTGTAGGGTCTGATCAGCCCCAGCATTTT. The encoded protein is CAWSVGSDQPQHF.

The CDR3 sequence is CASSFLTTDEQYF. Written as DNA, the CDR3 is TGTGCCAGCAGCTTCCTGACTACGGACGAGCAGTACTTC. The chain joins TRBV7-9 to TRBJ2-7; perhaps TRBD2 as D (5 bases). V was pared by 3 bases and J by 5 bases, with 11 bases between. Germline assignment: CDR1 SEHNR and CDR2 FQNEAQ (reference sequence). The CDR3 runs to 13 residues.

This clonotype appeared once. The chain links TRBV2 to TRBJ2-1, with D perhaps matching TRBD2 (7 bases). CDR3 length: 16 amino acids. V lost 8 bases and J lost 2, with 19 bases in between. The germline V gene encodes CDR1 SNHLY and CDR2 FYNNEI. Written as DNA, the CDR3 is TGTGCCAGCGGAGGGGGGAGGGGATCTCCCTACAATGAGCAGTTCTTC. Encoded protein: CASGGGRGSPYNEQFF.

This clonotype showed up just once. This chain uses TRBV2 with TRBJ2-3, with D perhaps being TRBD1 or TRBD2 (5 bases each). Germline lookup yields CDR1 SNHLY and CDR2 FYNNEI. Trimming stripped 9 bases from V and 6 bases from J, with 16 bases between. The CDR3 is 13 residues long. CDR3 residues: CASIPGHPDTQYF. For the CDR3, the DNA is TGTGCCAGTATCCCGGGGCACCCTGATACGCAGTATTTT.

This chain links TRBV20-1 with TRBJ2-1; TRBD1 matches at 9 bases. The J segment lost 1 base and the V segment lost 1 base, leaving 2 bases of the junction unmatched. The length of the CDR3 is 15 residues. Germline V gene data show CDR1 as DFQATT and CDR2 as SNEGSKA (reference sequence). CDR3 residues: CSARAGQGSYNEQFF. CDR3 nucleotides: TGCAGTGCTAGAGCGGGACAGGGTTCCTACAATGAGCAGTTCTTC.

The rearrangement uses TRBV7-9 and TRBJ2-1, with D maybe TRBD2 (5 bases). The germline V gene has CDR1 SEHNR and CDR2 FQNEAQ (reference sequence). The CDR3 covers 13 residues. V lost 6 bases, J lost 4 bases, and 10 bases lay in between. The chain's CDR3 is CASRWGEYNEQFF. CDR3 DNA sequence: TGTGCCAGCAGATGGGGAGAGTACAATGAGCAGTTCTTC.

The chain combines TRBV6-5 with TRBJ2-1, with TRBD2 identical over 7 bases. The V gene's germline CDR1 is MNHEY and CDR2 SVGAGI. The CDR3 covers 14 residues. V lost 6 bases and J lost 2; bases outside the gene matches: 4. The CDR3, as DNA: TGTGCCAGCAGGCGGGAGTGGCCCTACAATGAGCAGTTCTTC. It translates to CASRREWPYNEQFF.

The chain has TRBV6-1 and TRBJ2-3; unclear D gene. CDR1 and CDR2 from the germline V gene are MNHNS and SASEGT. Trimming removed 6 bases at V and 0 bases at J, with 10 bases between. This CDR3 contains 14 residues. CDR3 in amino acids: CASRETASTDTQYF. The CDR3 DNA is TGTGCCAGCAGAGAGACGGCTAGCACAGATACGCAGTATTTT.

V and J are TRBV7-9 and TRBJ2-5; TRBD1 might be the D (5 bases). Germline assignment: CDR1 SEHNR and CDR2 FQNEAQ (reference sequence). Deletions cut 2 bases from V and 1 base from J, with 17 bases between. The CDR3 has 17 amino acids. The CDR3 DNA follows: TGTGCCAGCAGCTTAAGATACGGCAGGGAAACCCAAGAGACCCAGTACTTC. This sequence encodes CASSLRYGRETQETQYF.

The CDR3, as DNA: TGTGCCAGCAGCCAAGCCCCAGCCGGGGTAGGCGCAGATACGCAGTATTTT. Translating it yields CASSQAPAGVGADTQYF. J is TRBJ2-3 and V is TRBV4-2; possibly TRBD2 for D (5 bases). Between the trimmed V and J ends, which lost 1 base and 4 bases, there was a span of 18 bases. The germline CDR1 and CDR2 sequences are LGHNA and YNFKEQ. The CDR3 has 17 residues.

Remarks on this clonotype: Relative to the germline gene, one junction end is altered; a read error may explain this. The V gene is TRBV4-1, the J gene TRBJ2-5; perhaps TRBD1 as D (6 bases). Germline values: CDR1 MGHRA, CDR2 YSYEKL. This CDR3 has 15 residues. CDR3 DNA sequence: TGCGCCAGCAGCCAAGATACAGGGTGGGGAGAGACTCAGTACTTC. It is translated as CASSQDTGWGETQYF.

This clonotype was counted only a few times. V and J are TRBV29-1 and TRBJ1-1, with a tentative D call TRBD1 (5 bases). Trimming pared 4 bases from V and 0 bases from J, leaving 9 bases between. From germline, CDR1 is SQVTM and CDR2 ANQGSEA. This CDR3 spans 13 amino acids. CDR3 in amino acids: CSVGEGMNTEAFF. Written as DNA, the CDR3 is TGCAGCGTTGGAGAGGGGATGAACACTGAAGCTTTCTTT.

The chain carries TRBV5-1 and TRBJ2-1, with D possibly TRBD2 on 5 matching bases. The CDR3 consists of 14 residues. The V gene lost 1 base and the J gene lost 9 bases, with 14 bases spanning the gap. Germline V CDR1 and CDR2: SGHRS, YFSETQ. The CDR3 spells CASSLLGSEGEQFF. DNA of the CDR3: TGCGCCAGCAGCTTGTTAGGTTCAGAGGGTGAGCAGTTCTTC.

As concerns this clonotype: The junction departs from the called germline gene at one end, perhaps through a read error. The CDR3 DNA reads TGCAGTGCCAGAGCGGGGGCGAGAAAGACCCAGTACTTC. Protein sequence: CSARAGARKTQYF. The chain recombines TRBV20-1 with TRBJ2-5; TRBD2 matches at 8 bases. The V gene's germline CDR1 is DFQATT and CDR2 SNEGSKA (reference sequence). The CDR3 covers 13 residues.

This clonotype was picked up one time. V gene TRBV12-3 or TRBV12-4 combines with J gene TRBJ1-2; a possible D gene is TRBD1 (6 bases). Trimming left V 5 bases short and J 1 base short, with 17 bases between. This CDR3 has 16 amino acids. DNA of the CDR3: TGTGCCAGCAGTCGGCAGGGGATCCCCCTTAACTATGGCTACACCTTC. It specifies CASSRQGIPLNYGYTF.

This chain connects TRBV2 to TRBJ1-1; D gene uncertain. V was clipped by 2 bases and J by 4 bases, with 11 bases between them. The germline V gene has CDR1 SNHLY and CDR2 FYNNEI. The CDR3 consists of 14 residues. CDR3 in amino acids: CASSELGVSTEAFF. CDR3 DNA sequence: TGTGCCAGCAGTGAACTTGGAGTAAGCACTGAAGCTTTCTTT. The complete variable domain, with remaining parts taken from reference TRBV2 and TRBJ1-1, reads EPEVTQTPSHQVTQMGQEVILRCVPISNHLYFYWYRQILGQKVEFLVSFYNNEISEKSEIFDDQFSVERPDGSNFTLKIRSTKLEDSAMYFCASSELGVSTEAFFGQGTRLTVV.

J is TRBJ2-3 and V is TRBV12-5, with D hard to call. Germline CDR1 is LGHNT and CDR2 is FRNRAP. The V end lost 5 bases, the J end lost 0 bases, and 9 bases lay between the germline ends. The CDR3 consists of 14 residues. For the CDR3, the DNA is TGTGCTAGTGGTCGCATCTCTAGCACAGATACGCAGTATTTT. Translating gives CASGRISSTDTQYF. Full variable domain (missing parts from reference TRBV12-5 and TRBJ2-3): DARVTQTPRHKVTEMGQEVTMRCQPILGHNTVFWYRQTMMQGLELLAYFRNRAPLDDSGMPKDRFSAEMPDATLATLKIQPSEPRDSAVYFCASGRISSTDTQYFGPGTRLTVL.

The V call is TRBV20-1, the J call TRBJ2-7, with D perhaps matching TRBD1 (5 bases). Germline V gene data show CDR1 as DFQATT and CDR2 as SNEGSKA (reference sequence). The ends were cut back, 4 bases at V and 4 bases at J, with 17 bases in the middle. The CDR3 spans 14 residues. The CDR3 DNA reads TGCAGTGCTACTCAGTCAGGGATTAAATACGAGCAGTACTTC. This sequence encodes CSATQSGIKYEQYF.

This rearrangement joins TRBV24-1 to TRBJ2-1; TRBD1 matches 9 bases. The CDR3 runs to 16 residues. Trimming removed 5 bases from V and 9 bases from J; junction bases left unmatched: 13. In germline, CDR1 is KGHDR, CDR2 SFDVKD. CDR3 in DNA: TGTGCCACCAGTGCTACGGGGACAGGGAATCAGGCTGAGCAGTTCTTC. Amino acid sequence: CATSATGTGNQAEQFF.

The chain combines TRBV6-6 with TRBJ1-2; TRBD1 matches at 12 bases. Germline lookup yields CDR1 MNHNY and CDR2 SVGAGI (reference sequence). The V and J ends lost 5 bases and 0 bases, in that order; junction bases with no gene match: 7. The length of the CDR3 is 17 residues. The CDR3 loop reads CASSPGTGGASNYGYTF. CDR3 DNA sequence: TGTGCCAGCAGTCCCGGGACAGGGGGCGCGTCTAACTATGGCTACACCTTC.